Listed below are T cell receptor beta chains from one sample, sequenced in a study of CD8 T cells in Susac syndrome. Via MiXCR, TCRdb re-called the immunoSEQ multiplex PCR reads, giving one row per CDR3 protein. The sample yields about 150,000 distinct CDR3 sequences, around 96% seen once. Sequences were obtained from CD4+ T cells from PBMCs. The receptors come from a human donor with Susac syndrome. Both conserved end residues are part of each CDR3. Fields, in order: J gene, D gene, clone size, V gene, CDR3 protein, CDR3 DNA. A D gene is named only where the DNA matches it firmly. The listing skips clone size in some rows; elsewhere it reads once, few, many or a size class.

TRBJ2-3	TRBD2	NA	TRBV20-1	CSANEREGVSTDTQYF	TGCAGTGCTAACGAAAGGGAGGGTGTCAGCACAGATACGCAGTATTTT
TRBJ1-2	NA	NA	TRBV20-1	CSASRQLGYTF	TGCAGTGCTAGCCGACAGTTGGGCTACACCTTC
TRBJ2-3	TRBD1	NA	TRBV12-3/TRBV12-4	CASANRRGTGAATDTQYF	TGTGCCAGCGCGAATCGTAGGGGGACAGGGGCTGCCACAGATACGCAGTATTTT
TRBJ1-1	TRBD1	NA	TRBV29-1	CSVAPRRGPTEAFF	TGCAGCGTTGCACCACGGAGGGGGCCGACTGAAGCTTTCTTT
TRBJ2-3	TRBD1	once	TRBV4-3	CASSQDGAGGFTDTQYF	TGCGCCAGCAGCCAAGATGGGGCAGGGGGTTTCACAGATACGCAGTATTTT
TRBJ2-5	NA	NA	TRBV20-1	CSATTQETQYF	TGCAGTGCTACAACCCAAGAGACCCAGTACTTC
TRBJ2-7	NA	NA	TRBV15	CATSQPKEAAYEQYF	TGTGCCACCAGCCAGCCGAAGGAGGCAGCCTACGAGCAGTACTTC
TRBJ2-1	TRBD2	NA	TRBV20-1	CSASRGGVYNEQFF	TGCAGTGCTTCTCGGGGGGGGGTTTACAATGAGCAGTTCTTC
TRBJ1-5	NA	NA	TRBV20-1	CSVRPSPDQPQHF	TGCAGTGTTCGTCCAAGCCCAGATCAGCCCCAGCATTTT
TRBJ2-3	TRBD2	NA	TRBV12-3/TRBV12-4	CASSSGNTDTQYF	TGTGCCAGCAGTAGCGGGAACACAGATACGCAGTATTTT
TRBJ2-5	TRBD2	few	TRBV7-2	CASSLASGGAGETQYF	TGTGCCAGCAGCTTAGCTAGCGGGGGGGCAGGGGAGACCCAGTACTTC
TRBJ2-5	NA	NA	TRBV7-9	CASSFTGSQETQYF	TGTGCCAGCAGCTTCACAGGGTCACAAGAGACCCAGTACTTC
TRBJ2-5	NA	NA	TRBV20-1	CSAQRGGAGETQYF	TGCAGTGCTCAAAGGGGGGGGGCCGGCGAGACCCAGTACTTC
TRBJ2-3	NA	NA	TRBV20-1	CSARARGGNTDTQYF	TGCAGTGCTCGGGCCCGGGGCGGTAACACAGATACGCAGTATTTT
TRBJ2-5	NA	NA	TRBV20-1	CSASAGPWETQYF	TGCAGTGCTAGCGCGGGACCCTGGGAGACCCAGTACTTC
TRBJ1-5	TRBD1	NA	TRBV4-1	CASSQTGDRNQPQHF	TGCGCCAGCAGCCAAACAGGGGATCGCAATCAGCCCCAGCATTTT
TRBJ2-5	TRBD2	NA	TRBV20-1	CSARESGGRGETQYF	TGCAGTGCTAGAGAGAGCGGGGGCCGGGGGGAGACCCAGTACTTC
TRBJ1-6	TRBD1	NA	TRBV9	CASSVTPTGGSPLHF	TGTGCCAGCAGCGTAACGCCCACAGGGGGTTCACCCCTCCACTTT
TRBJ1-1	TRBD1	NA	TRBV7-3	CASSFTGVGEAFF	TGTGCCAGCAGCTTCACAGGGGTGGGTGAAGCTTTCTTT
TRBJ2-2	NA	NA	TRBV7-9	CASQPSGTGELFF	TGTGCCAGCCAACCGTCGGGCACCGGGGAGCTGTTTTTT
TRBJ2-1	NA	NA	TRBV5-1	CASSTGQYNEQFF	TGCGCCAGCAGCACCGGACAGTACAATGAGCAGTTCTTC
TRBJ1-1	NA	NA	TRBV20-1	CSARDPSFLNTEAFF	TGCAGTGCTAGAGACCCGTCGTTTTTGAACACTGAAGCTTTCTTT
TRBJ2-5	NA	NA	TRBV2	CASSGNSQETQYF	TGTGCCAGCAGTGGTAATAGCCAAGAGACCCAGTACTTC
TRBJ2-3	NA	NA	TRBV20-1	CSARNQGTDTQYF	TGCAGTGCTAGGAACCAGGGCACAGATACGCAGTATTTT
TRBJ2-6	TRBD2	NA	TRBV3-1	CASSPQGGSSGANVLTF	TGTGCCAGCAGCCCCCAGGGAGGGAGCTCTGGGGCCAACGTCCTGACTTTC
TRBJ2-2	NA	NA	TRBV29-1	CGGTSHPTGELFF	TGCGGAGGGACCTCGCACCCCACCGGGGAGCTGTTTTTT
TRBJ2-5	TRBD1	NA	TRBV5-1	CASSFGQAQETQYF	TGCGCCAGCAGCTTCGGACAGGCCCAAGAGACCCAGTACTTC
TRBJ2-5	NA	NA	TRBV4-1	CASSQEEAETQYF	TGCGCCAGCAGCCAAGAGGAGGCGGAGACCCAGTACTTC
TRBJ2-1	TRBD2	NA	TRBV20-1	CSVMQAGGSKQFF	TGCAGTGTCATGCAGGCGGGGGGATCTAAGCAGTTCTTC
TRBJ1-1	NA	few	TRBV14	CASSQVVGNTEAFF	TGTGCCAGCAGCCAAGTAGTCGGGAACACTGAAGCTTTCTTT
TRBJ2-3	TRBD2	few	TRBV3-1	CASSLLAGGLTDTQYF	TGTGCCAGCAGCCTTCTAGCGGGGGGGCTCACAGATACGCAGTATTTT
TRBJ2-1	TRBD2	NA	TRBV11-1	CASRKGTSNEQFF	TGTGCCAGCAGGAAAGGGACTAGTAATGAGCAGTTCTTC
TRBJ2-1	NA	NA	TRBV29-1	CSVAPDSPYNEQFF	TGCAGCGTTGCACCGGACAGTCCCTACAATGAGCAGTTCTTC
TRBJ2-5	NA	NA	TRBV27	CASSSFLLGTTWETQYF	TGTGCCAGCAGTTCTTTTCTTCTCGGCACCACATGGGAGACCCAGTACTTC
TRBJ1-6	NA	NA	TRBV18	CASSIKGEYNSPLHF	TGTGCCAGCTCAATCAAAGGGGAATATAATTCACCCCTCCACTTT
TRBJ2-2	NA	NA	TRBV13	CASSSGTPGELFF	TGTGCCAGCAGCTCCGGGACTCCCGGGGAGCTGTTTTTT
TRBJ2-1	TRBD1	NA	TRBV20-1	CSARDRDPFF	TGCAGTGCTAGGGACAGGGACCCGTTCTTC
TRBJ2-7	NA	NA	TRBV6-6	CASTAAFSYEQYF	TGTGCCAGCACCGCGGCCTTCTCCTACGAGCAGTACTTC
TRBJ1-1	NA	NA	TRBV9	CASSVDRGGTLNTEAFF	TGTGCCAGCAGCGTCGACAGAGGGGGAACATTGAACACTGAAGCTTTCTTT
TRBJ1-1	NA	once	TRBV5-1	CASSLNDF	TGCGCCAGCAGCTTAAATGACTTT
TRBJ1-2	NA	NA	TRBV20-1	CSALIRDKVYGYTF	TGCAGTGCTCTCATAAGGGACAAGGTCTATGGCTACACCTTC
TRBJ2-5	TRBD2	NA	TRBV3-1	CASSPFPRDYEETQYF	TGTGCCAGCAGCCCCTTCCCCCGGGACTACGAAGAGACCCAGTACTTC
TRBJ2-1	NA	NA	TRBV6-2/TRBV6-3	CASSRLPGPGAYNEQFF	TGTGCCAGCAGTCGACTCCCGGGACCCGGAGCATACAATGAGCAGTTCTTC
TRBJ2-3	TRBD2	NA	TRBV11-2	CASSLGLAGGSPDTQYF	TGTGCCAGCAGCTTAGGGCTAGCGGGGGGATCCCCAGATACGCAGTATTTT
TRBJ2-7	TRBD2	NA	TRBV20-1	CSATGTRRYEQYF	TGCAGTGCTACCGGGACTAGGCGGTACGAGCAGTACTTC
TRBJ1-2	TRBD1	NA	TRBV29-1	CSVRQGLGYTF	TGCAGCGTCCGACAGGGCCTGGGCTACACCTTC
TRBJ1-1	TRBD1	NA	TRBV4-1	CASSQAPDRVDTEAFF	TGCGCCAGCAGCCAAGCCCCGGACAGGGTGGACACTGAAGCTTTCTTT
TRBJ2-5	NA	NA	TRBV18	CASSPPSQETQYF	TGTGCCAGCTCACCACCTTCCCAAGAGACCCAGTACTTC
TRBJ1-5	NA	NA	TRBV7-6	CASSPAVGNQPQHF	TGTGCCAGCAGCCCTGCAGTCGGCAATCAGCCCCAGCATTTT